The following is a T cell receptor (beta chain) sequence with its context. CDR3 length: 18 residues. With V trimmed by 0 bases and J by 1 base, 5 bases remained unmatched. Germline CDR1 reads MNHEY; CDR2 reads SMNVEV (reference sequence). The entry originates in a study of blood T cell repertoires in COVID-19. Whole-study context: The origin of the acute and convalescent COVID-19 samples was the United States, Italy and Spain.

Authors' data handling: Amplification with reference gene primers provided the estimates of nucleated cell counts. Profiled with immunoSEQ multiplex PCR; TCRdb holds only in-frame clones, not every one. V and J calls and clone size follow that table, whereas D and trimming were derived from the DNA. The sample lists 99,000 or so clones; about 80% were seen once. The chain carries TRBV27 and TRBJ1-5, with 11 bases that match TRBD1. This TCR was recovered from a woman over 75 with active or convalescent COVID-19. The sequencing sample was made of peripheral blood. The CDR3 bases are TGTGCCAGCAGTTTATCGGGGGACAGGGGGACCAGCAATCAGCCCCAGCATTTT. It translates to CASSLSGDRGTSNQPQHF.